The 20 T cell receptor beta chains below all came from one sample that was sequenced in a study of control samples from healthy donors and cancer patients. Repertoires were generated with immunoSEQ multiplex PCR, while TCRdb's copy carries only in-frame clones and drops some. Of 150,000 or so clones in the sample, around 90% are singletons; the top ten hold 0.55% to 0.7%. The sample was blood. The origin of the receptors is a woman aged 25-40 years in good health.

This clone was recorded only once. The genes are TRBV3-1 (or the pseudogene TRBV3-2) and TRBJ2-3; D gene unclear. CDR3 size: 14 residues. In germline, CDR1 is LGHDT, CDR2 YNNKEL (reference sequence). The V and J ends lost 2 bases and 0 bases respectively, with 6 bases between them. The CDR3 sequence: CASSQSLSTDTQYF. CDR3 DNA: TGTGCCAGCAGCCAATCACTGAGCACAGATACGCAGTATTTT.

The chain carries TRBV24-1 and TRBJ1-2, with D perhaps matching TRBD1 (5 bases). Trimming stripped 5 bases from V and 7 bases from J, with 25 bases between. CDR3 length: 17 residues. Germline CDR1 reads KGHDR; CDR2 reads SFDVKD. The CDR3 reads CATSAPASRGRSGGYTF. The CDR3, as DNA: TGTGCCACCAGTGCCCCGGCCTCCCGGGGGAGGTCGGGTGGCTACACCTTC.

This clone was detected only a few times. V and J are TRBV7-9 and TRBJ1-5; unclear D gene. The germline V and J ends were trimmed by 1 base and 5 bases, with 18 bases remaining between them. The CDR3 runs to 17 residues. Germline CDR1 SEHNR, CDR2 FQNEAQ (reference sequence). CDR3 DNA: TGTGCCAGCAGCTTAGTGAACGGGGAGGGCAAGGATCAGCCCCAGCATTTT. Amino acids: CASSLVNGEGKDQPQHF.

The chain employs TRBV6-4 and TRBJ2-3; perhaps TRBD1 as D (5 bases). Germline lookup yields CDR1 MRHNA and CDR2 SNTAGT. This CDR3 is 14 amino acids long. With 4 bases removed from V and 3 bases from J, the gap between germline ends came to 11 bases. The CDR3 protein is CASSAQGTTDTQYF. CDR3 DNA sequence: TGTGCCAGCAGTGCGCAGGGAACGACAGATACGCAGTATTTT.

CDR3 nucleotide sequence: TGCAGCGTTGTTTTTGACTACTACGAGCAGTACTTC. Amino acid sequence: CSVVFDYYEQYF. The rearrangement uses TRBV29-1 and TRBJ2-7; D is perhaps TRBD2 (5 bases). The CDR3 length is 12 residues. V lost 4 bases, J lost 3 bases, and 10 bases lay in between. CDR1 and CDR2 from the germline V gene are SQVTM and ANQGSEA.

The rearrangement links TRBV5-1 to TRBJ2-5; 7 bases line up with TRBD2. The length of the CDR3 is 17 residues. CDR1 SGHRS and CDR2 YFSETQ come from the germline V gene. The V segment lost 0 bases and the J segment 1 base; nucleotides outside the gene matches: 9. The CDR3 bases are TGCGCCAGCAGCTTGGCTTATCTAGCGGACATCCAAGAGACCCAGTACTTC. Its protein product is CASSLAYLADIQETQYF.

The chain employs TRBV29-1 and TRBJ1-1, with no clear D. The CDR3 consists of 12 residues. The germline V gene has CDR1 SQVTM and CDR2 ANQGSEA. The V and J ends lost 7 bases and 1 base respectively, with 10 bases between them. CDR3 sequence reads: CSAHLGNTEAFF. The DNA of the CDR3 is TGCAGCGCCCACCTAGGGAACACTGAAGCTTTCTTT. Filled out from reference TRBV29-1 and TRBJ1-1, the complete variable domain reads SAVISQKPSRDICQRGTSLTIQCQVDSQVTMMFWYRQQPGQSLTLIATANQGSEATYESGFVIDKFPISRPNLTFSTLTVSNMSPEDSSIYLCSAHLGNTEAFFGQGTRLTVV.

The chain has TRBV3-1 (or the pseudogene TRBV3-2) and TRBJ2-3; no reliable D call. The V and J ends lost 5 bases and 5 bases respectively, with 8 bases between them. This CDR3 has 12 residues. CDR1 is LGHDT and CDR2 is YNNKEL in the germline V gene (reference sequence). CDR3 region: CASSTPGDTQYF. The CDR3 coding sequence is TGTGCCAGCAGCACGCCGGGAGATACGCAGTATTTT.

This clone was seen just once. Sequence at one end of the junction differs from germline and may be a read error. This chain links TRBV6-5 with TRBJ1-5, with a weak D call TRBD1 (5 bases). The germline V gene has CDR1 MNHEY and CDR2 SVGAGI. The length of the CDR3 is 15 residues. The CDR3 nucleotides read TGTGCCAGCAGTGACTCGGGGCAGGGCAATCAGCCCCAGCATTTT. Translated, it gives CASSDSGQGNQPQHF.

V and J are TRBV27 and TRBJ2-7, with TRBD2 matching over 10 bases. CDR1 is MNHEY and CDR2 is SMNVEV in the germline V gene (reference sequence). The CDR3 sequence is 15 residues long. The ends lost 0 bases at V and 2 bases at J; junction bases unmatched: 1. CDR3 DNA: TGTGCCAGCAGTTTATCACTAGCGGGAACCTACGAGCAGTACTTC. It translates to CASSLSLAGTYEQYF.

V usage is TRBV19 and J usage is TRBJ2-7; the match to TRBD1 covers 7 bases. Germline trimming cut 1 base from V and 7 bases from J; bases unmatched to any gene: 16. Germline V CDR1 and CDR2: LNHDA, SQIVND (reference sequence). This CDR3 contains 17 residues. CDR3 amino acids: CASSIGQRGRGSWEQYF. The CDR3 coding sequence is TGTGCCAGTAGTATAGGGCAAAGGGGGCGCGGATCCTGGGAGCAGTACTTC.

This chain connects TRBV11-1 to TRBJ1-1; 8 positions match TRBD1. The length of the CDR3 is 16 residues. V dropped 5 bases and J dropped 4; count of bases not matched to a gene: 12. Germline CDR1 SGHAT, CDR2 FQDESV (reference sequence). The CDR3 DNA reads as TGTGCCAGCAGCCCATGGGGGGACAGGCTGGCCACTGAAGCTTTCTTT. It is translated as CASSPWGDRLATEAFF.

The chain carries TRBV14 and TRBJ2-3, with 11 bases that match TRBD2. J was trimmed by 0 bases and V by 3 bases; bases with no gene match: 2. This CDR3 region has 16 residues. Germline CDR1 reads SGHDN; CDR2 reads FVKESK. The CDR3 loop is CASSHRTSGSTDTQYF. CDR3 coding DNA: TGTGCCAGCAGCCACAGGACTAGCGGGAGCACAGATACGCAGTATTTT.

The chain has TRBV7-6 and TRBJ2-7, with TRBD2 matching over 9 bases. This CDR3 region has 17 residues. Trimming cost V 5 bases and J 1 base; bases outside gene matches: 12. Germline V CDR1 and CDR2: SGHVS, FNYEAQ. The CDR3 sequence: CASSRSGLAGLSYEQYF. The CDR3 DNA follows: TGTGCCAGCAGCCGTAGTGGGCTAGCGGGATTATCCTACGAGCAGTACTTC.

The V call is TRBV28, the J call TRBJ2-5, with 10 bases identical to TRBD1. The CDR3 is 17 residues long. V gave up 4 bases and J gave up 5 bases; unmatched junction bases: 13. Looked up from germline, CDR1 is MDHEN and CDR2 is SYDVKM. The CDR3 DNA sequence: TGTGCCAGCAGTTCTATCACCCCCTGGGACAGGGGCGAGACCCAGTACTTC. Its protein is CASSSITPWDRGETQYF.

The rearrangement uses TRBV10-2 and TRBJ1-2, with TRBD1 identical over 10 bases. Germline lookup yields CDR1 WSHSY and CDR2 SAAADI. This CDR3 has 13 amino acids. J was trimmed by 7 bases and V by 6 bases; bases with no gene match: 5. The CDR3 region is CASSRQGASGYTF. CDR3 bases: TGCGCCAGCAGCCGACAGGGGGCGAGTGGCTACACCTTC.

This clone was seen a single time. The rearrangement joins TRBV5-5 to TRBJ1-4, with TRBD1 as a possible D gene (5 bases). The V and J ends lost 0 bases and 5 bases respectively, with 20 bases between them. In germline, CDR1 is SGHKS, CDR2 YYEKEE (reference sequence). CDR3 length: 18 residues. CDR3 region: CASSLEGTPNRMNEKLFF. DNA of the CDR3: TGTGCCAGCAGCTTGGAGGGGACCCCAAACAGAATGAATGAAAAACTGTTTTTT.

This chain connects TRBV7-9 to TRBJ2-7, with D perhaps TRBD1 or TRBD2 (5 bases each). This CDR3 has 14 amino acids. CDR1 is SEHNR and CDR2 is FQNEAQ in the germline V gene (reference sequence). V gave up 3 bases and J gave up 5 bases, with 14 bases separating them. CDR3 nucleotide sequence: TGTGCCAGCAGCTTCCTCCCCGAGGGGAACGAGCAGTACTTC. It yields the protein CASSFLPEGNEQYF.

The V gene is TRBV5-4, the J gene TRBJ1-2; D possibly corresponds to TRBD1 (5 bases). Germline CDR1 is SGHNT and CDR2 is YYREEE (reference sequence). The length of the CDR3 is 13 residues. With 4 bases removed from V and 7 bases from J, the gap between germline ends came to 14 bases. The CDR3 protein is CASSRGDLTGYTF. The CDR3 coding sequence is TGTGCCAGCAGCAGGGGAGACCTTACTGGCTACACCTTC.

The chain has TRBV28 and TRBJ2-5; the D gene is possibly TRBD2 (5 bases). CDR1 and CDR2 (germline): MDHEN, SYDVKM. The CDR3 has 13 amino acids. With 7 bases removed from V and 5 bases from J, the gap between germline ends came to 14 bases. The CDR3 nucleotides read TGTGCCAGCACCCAGTCGGGGTGGGAGACCCAGTACTTC. Amino acids: CASTQSGWETQYF.